The entry below describes one TCR beta chain. What it binds is not known. The data are from a study of T cells in Graves' hyperthyroidism and ophthalmopathy. Study-wide results and caveats: The model identified upcoming ophthalmopathy a median roughly 6 months ahead of onset. Researchers found most expanded thyroid clonotypes above 0.001 in blood as well.

Among ophthalmopathy patients, the Clinical Activity Score reached at least 3, the NOSPECS grade reached at least 4, and duration remained under 3 months. The PBMCs were taken from about 10 ml of fresh peripheral blood. From RNA transcripts, TCR beta CDR3 regions were amplified. First-round RT-PCR of the TCR CDR3 relied on the HTBI primer set. From the multiplex PCR reads, TCRdb called clonotypes with MiXCR, one entry per CDR3 protein. Among about 640,000 distinct CDR3 sequences listed, less than 25% were seen once. CDR1 and CDR2 from the germline V gene are DFQATT and SNEGSKA (reference sequence). The CDR3 runs to 13 residues. V shed 3 bases and J shed 0 bases, with 8 bases lying between them.

The chain has TRBV20-1 and TRBJ1-1; D gene uncertain. The sequence was obtained from a man in his thirties or forties with Graves' ophthalmopathy. The source material was blood. CDR3 coding DNA: TGCAGTGCTAGTGGCGGAATGAACACTGAAGCTTTCTTT. Its translation is CSASGGMNTEAFF.